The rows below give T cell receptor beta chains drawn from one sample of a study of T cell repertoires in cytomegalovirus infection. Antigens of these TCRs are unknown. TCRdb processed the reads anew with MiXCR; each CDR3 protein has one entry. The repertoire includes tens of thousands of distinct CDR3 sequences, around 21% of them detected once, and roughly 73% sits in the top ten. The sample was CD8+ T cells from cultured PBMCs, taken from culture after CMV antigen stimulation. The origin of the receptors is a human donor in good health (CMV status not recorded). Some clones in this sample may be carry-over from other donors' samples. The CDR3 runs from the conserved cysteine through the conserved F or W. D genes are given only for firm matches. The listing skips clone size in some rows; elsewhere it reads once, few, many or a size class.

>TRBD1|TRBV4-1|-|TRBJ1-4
CASSQPLRDRGQDNEKLFF
TGCGCCAGCAGCCAACCCCTCCGGGACAGGGGGCAAGATAATGAAAAACTGTTTTTT
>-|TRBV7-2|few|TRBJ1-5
CASSLDHRVNQPQHF
TGTGCCAGCAGCTTAGACCACAGGGTGAATCAGCCCCAGCATTTT
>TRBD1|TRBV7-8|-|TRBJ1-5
CASSPTGQGARQPQHF
TGTGCCAGCAGCCCCACCGGACAGGGGGCTAGGCAGCCCCAGCATTTT
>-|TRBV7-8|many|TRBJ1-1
CASSHELGAWDTEAFF
TGTGCCAGCAGCCACGAGTTAGGGGCCTGGGACACTGAAGCTTTCTTT
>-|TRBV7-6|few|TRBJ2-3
CASSTRGGGLDTQYF
TGTGCCAGCAGCACAAGAGGGGGGGGCTTGGATACGCAGTATTTT
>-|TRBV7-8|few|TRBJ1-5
CASSTGGRQSNQPQHF
TGTGCCAGCAGCACTGGAGGTCGACAGTCCAATCAGCCCCAGCATTTT
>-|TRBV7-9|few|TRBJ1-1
CASSLDSRNFNTEAFF
TGTGCCAGCAGCTTAGATTCCAGGAATTTTAACACTGAAGCTTTCTTT
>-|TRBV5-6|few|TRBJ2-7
CASSMDSNYEQYF
TGTGCCAGCAGCATGGACAGTAACTACGAGCAGTACTTC
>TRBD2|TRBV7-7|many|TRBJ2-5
CASSLATPGLAGDAETQYF
TGTGCCAGCAGCTTAGCAACCCCGGGACTAGCGGGGGACGCAGAGACCCAGTACTTC
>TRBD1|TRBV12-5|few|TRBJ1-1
CASGLTRGVRHTEAFF
TGTGCTAGTGGTTTGACCAGGGGGGTTAGGCACACTGAAGCTTTCTTT
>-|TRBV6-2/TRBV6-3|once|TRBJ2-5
CASKSFGETQYF
TGTGCCAGCAAATCCTTCGGGGAGACCCAGTACTTC
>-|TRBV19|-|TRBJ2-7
CASSNLSGGISYEQYF
TGTGCCAGTAGTAATCTCTCTGGCGGAATTTCCTACGAGCAATACTTC
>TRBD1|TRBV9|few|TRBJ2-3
CASSEGQSTDTQYF
TGTGCCAGCAGCGAGGGACAGTCTACAGATACGCAGTATTTT
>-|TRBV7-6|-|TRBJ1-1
CASSLGRLGISEAFF
TGTGCCAGCAGCTTGGGACGTCTGGGGATCTCTGAAGCTTTCTTT
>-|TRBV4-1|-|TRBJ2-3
CASSRGPVGSTDTQYF
TGCGCCAGCAGCCGAGGACCGGTTGGGAGCACAGATACGCAGTATTTT
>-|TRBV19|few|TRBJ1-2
CASSHDRVYGYTF
TGTGCCAGTAGCCACGACAGAGTCTATGGCTACACCTTC
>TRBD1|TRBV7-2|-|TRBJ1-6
CASSSRESDRVNSPLHF
TGTGCCAGCAGTTCACGGGAGTCGGACAGGGTGAATTCACCCCTCCACTTT
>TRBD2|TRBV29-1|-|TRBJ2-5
CSVDAGGFQETQYF
TGCAGCGTTGACGCCGGGGGGTTTCAAGAGACCCAGTACTTC
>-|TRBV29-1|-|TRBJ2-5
CSVGETQYF
TGCAGCGTTGGAGAGACCCAGTACTTC
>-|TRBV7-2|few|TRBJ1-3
CASRGGFGNTIYF
TGTGCCAGTCGAGGGGGATTTGGAAACACCATATATTTT
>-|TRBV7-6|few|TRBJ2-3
CASSLRAREDTQYF
TGTGCCAGCAGCTTAAGGGCCAGGGAAGATACGCAGTATTTT
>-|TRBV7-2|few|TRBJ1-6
CASSHLPHRNNSPLHF
TGTGCCAGCAGCCACCTACCTCACAGGAATAATTCACCCCTCCACTTT
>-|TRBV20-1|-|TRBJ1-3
CSGQALGQGNTIYF
TGCAGTGGGCAGGCATTAGGACAGGGAAACACCATATATTTT
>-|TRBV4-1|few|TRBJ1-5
CASSQDERSNQPQHF
TGCGCCAGCAGCCAAGATGAGCGTAGCAATCAGCCCCAGCATTTT
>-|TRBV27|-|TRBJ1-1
CASRMGAEAFF
TGTGCCAGCAGGATGGGGGCTGAAGCTTTCTTT
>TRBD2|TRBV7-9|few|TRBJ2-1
CASSPSGGASYNEQFF
TGTGCCAGCTCACCTAGCGGGGGGGCCTCCTACAATGAGCAGTTCTTC
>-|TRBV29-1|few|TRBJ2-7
CSVVPSNRRYEQYF
TGCAGCGTTGTCCCTTCTAACAGGCGGTACGAGCAGTACTTC
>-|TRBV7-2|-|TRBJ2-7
CASSLYFTGKMDEQYF
TGTGCCAGCAGCTTATACTTCACAGGGAAGATGGACGAGCAGTACTTC
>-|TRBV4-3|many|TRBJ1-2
CASSQDGGVVGYTF
TGCGCCAGCAGCCAAGATGGGGGGGTTGTTGGCTACACCTTC